This passage covers 23 T cell receptor beta chains from one sample sequenced in a study of tumor and adjacent non-tumor tissue in lung cancer. The template was RNA from unsorted bulk tissue. The normal lung tissue was taken more than 3 cm from the tumor edge. TCRbeta libraries were built with three rounds of nested PCR, modified from ARM-PCR. Using its own MiXCR run on the multiplex PCR reads, TCRdb lists one record per CDR3 protein. The sample shows about 98,000 distinct CDR3 sequences, 75% to 90% of them seen only once. The sample comprised distant non-tumor lung tissue. These receptors came from a man aged 55-75 years with small cell lung cancer.

The CDR3 sequence: CASSHSARFETQYF. In DNA form, the CDR3 reads TGTGCCAGCAGCCACTCCGCAAGGTTCGAGACCCAGTACTTC. The V and J genes are TRBV7-9 and TRBJ2-5; D not resolved. V was trimmed by 5 bases and J by 5 bases, leaving 15 bases between them. There are 14 residues in the CDR3. Germline CDR1 reads SEHNR; CDR2 reads FQNEAQ (reference sequence).

In its sample, this clonotype was seen once. The rearrangement links TRBV6-1 to TRBJ2-1; TRBD2 matches 9 bases. The V gene end was trimmed by 10 bases and the J gene end by 7 bases; junction bases not matched to a gene: 11. The CDR3 length is 14 residues. Germline CDR1 and CDR2: MNHNS and SASEGT. The CDR3 loop is CANIFSGGRNEQFF. In nucleotides, the CDR3 is TGTGCCAACATCTTTAGCGGGGGAAGGAATGAGCAGTTCTTC.

Concerning this clonotype: Without the conserved terminal phenylalanine or tryptophan, this CDR3 likely stems from a read error. The gene calls are TRBV10-2 and TRBJ2-1; 7 nucleotides agree with TRBD2. CDR3 size: 13 residues. The trim removed 10 bases at V and 9 bases at J, leaving 12 bases unmatched. Looked up from germline, CDR1 is WSHSY and CDR2 is SAAADI. In DNA form, the CDR3 reads TGCGCCAACTGCGAGACTAGCCAGGGTGAGCAGTTCTTA. It yields the protein CANCETSQGEQFL.

Concerning this clonotype itself: Since a much larger clone is just one base distant, this may be a read error. This chain links TRBV7-9 with TRBJ1-3, with D hard to call. Germline V gives CDR1 SEHNR, CDR2 FQNEAQ (reference sequence). The length of the CDR3 is 12 residues. CDR3: CASKSSRNTIYF. In DNA form, the CDR3 reads TGTGCCAGCAAGTCCTCTAGAAACACCATATATTTT.

This clonotype was counted between two and nine times. This may arise from a read error, as a much more abundant clone is one base away. This chain links TRBV7-8 with TRBJ2-1, with unresolved D. From germline, CDR1 is SGHVS and CDR2 FQNEAQ. The CDR3 is 11 residues long. In DNA, the CDR3 is TGTACCAGCAGCCGAGTAAATGAGCAGTTCTTC. Its protein is CTSSRVNEQFF.

The rearrangement joins TRBV20-1 to TRBJ2-3, with no clear D. CDR1 is DFQATT, CDR2 SNEGSKA, per germline (reference sequence). The CDR3 length is 12 residues. This CDR3 is CNVTFNDGTQYF. CDR3 in DNA: TGCAATGTCACATTCAACGACGGTACGCAGTATTTT.

A word on this clonotype: Germline and junction disagree at one end, which may indicate a read error. V gene TRBV12-3 or TRBV12-4 combines with J gene TRBJ2-3; 9 bases are a match to TRBD2. The CDR3 consists of 17 residues. The CDR3 spells CASSLRVAGVGTDTQYF. The CDR3 coding sequence is TGTGCCAGCAGTTTAAGGGTAGCGGGAGTAGGCACAGATACGCAGTATTTC.

In regard to this clonotype: This may stem from a read error, because a much larger clone lies one nucleotide away. The CDR3 DNA reads TGCAGTGCCATGGGCGGGCTAAGCAACGAGCAGTACTTC. Amino acid sequence: CSAMGGLSNEQYF. The rearrangement links TRBV20-1 to TRBJ2-7; D is possibly TRBD2 (5 bases). Germline values: CDR1 DFQATT, CDR2 SNEGSKA (reference sequence). The CDR3 length is 13 residues. Trimming stripped 6 bases from V and 5 bases from J, with 17 bases between.

In the case of this clonotype: At one of its ends the junction is not consistent with the germline gene, which may arise from a read error. The CDR3 coding sequence is TGTAGCGCCGGAGTCGGCCCAAGCTCCTACAATGAGCAGTTCTTC. It translates to CSAGVGPSSYNEQFF. The chain carries TRBV29-1 and TRBJ2-1; possibly TRBD2 for D (5 bases). Germline V lookup: CDR1 SQVTM, CDR2 ANQGSEA. The CDR3 runs 15 residues.

Regarding this clonotype: This may be a read error, as it is one base from a much larger clone. V is TRBV20-1 and J is TRBJ1-6; D call uncertain. The germline gives CDR1 DFQATT, CDR2 SNEGSKA (reference sequence). V shed 3 bases and J shed 5 bases, with 17 bases lying between them. The CDR3 totals 16 residues. In nucleotides, the CDR3 is TGCAGTGCTAGCGATTACCGCCTCGCCCATAATTCACCCCTCCACTTT. Translated, it gives CSASDYRLAHNSPLHF.

In regard to this clonotype: At one end the junction does not follow the germline gene, possibly because of a read error. J is TRBJ2-7 and V is TRBV11-1; no clear D gene. Germline V CDR1 and CDR2: SGHAT, FQDESV (reference sequence). The CDR3 contains 11 residues. The DNA of the CDR3 is TGTGCTAGCAGCCTATGTGAGGAGCAGTACTTC. Translating gives CASSLCEEQYF.

This chain joins TRBV12-3 or TRBV12-4 and TRBJ2-7; 8 nucleotides line up with TRBD2. This CDR3 contains 14 residues. This CDR3 reads CGSLKAGDPYEQYF. CDR3 in DNA: TGTGGCAGTTTAAAAGCGGGAGATCCCTACGAGCAGTACTTC.

Worth noting for this clonotype: Its ends do not fully match the called genes, so a read error is possible. The CDR3 spells CATYGPPNTHYF. The CDR3 DNA is TGCGCTACCTACGGGCCCCCAAATACGCACTATTTT. J is TRBJ2-3 and V is TRBV10-2; no clear D. CDR1 WSHSY and CDR2 SAAADI come from the germline V gene. CDR3 length equals 12 residues.

About this clonotype itself: A clone one base away is much larger, so this may be a read error. The chain uses TRBV7-8 and TRBJ1-2; tentatively, D is TRBD1 (6 bases). The germline gives CDR1 SGHVS, CDR2 FQNEAQ. The CDR3 is 13 residues long. CDR3: CASSLYRDYGYNF. In nucleotides, the CDR3 is TGTGCCAGCAGCTTATACAGGGACTATGGCTACAACTTC.

On this clonotype itself: The conserved phenylalanine or tryptophan is not found at the CDR3 terminus, so this likely reflects a read error. The chain has TRBV6-6 and TRBJ1-6; the D is unclear. The CDR3 is 14 residues long. The V gene's germline CDR1 is MNHNY and CDR2 SVGAGI (reference sequence). The CDR3 DNA reads TGTGTCATCAGTACGATGGGATCCAATTCACCCCTCCACCTT. Translating it yields CVISTMGSNSPLHL.

A few counts support this clonotype. For the CDR3, the DNA is TGTGCCAGCAGCTTAGAGGGCTCTCGGCAGCGCCTCTACGAGCAGTACTTC. Its translation: CASSLEGSRQRLYEQYF. This chain joins TRBV7-6 and TRBJ2-7, with no clear D. The CDR3 is 17 amino acids. Between the trimmed V and J ends, which lost 1 base and 3 bases, there was a span of 19 bases. Germline values: CDR1 SGHVS, CDR2 FNYEAQ. Variable domain in full (rest from reference TRBV7-6 and TRBJ2-7): GAGVSQSPRYKVTKRGQDVALRCDPISGHVSLYWYRQALGQGPEFLTYFNYEAQQDKSGLPNDRFSAERPEGSISTLTIQRTEQRDSAMYRCASSLEGSRQRLYEQYFGPGTRLTVT.

On this clonotype: The junction does not match germline at one end; this may be a read error. The rearrangement joins TRBV28 to TRBJ2-4, with 8 bases fitting TRBD1. The CDR3 consists of 17 residues. Germline V gene lookup returns CDR1 MDHEN and CDR2 SYDVKM. CDR3 sequence: CASSGLDRGEAKNIQYF. The CDR3 DNA is TGTGCCAGCAGTGGCCTCGACAGGGGAGAGGCCAAAAACATTCAATACTTC.

This clonotype was seen ten or more times. This chain connects TRBV5-6 to TRBJ2-6; D remains unclear. From germline, CDR1 is SGHDT and CDR2 YYEEEE. The CDR3 totals 17 residues. The V end was cut by 5 bases, the J end by 0 bases, with 15 bases between. This chain's CDR3 is CASRQNTMFSGANVLTF. Written as DNA, the CDR3 is TGTGCCAGCAGGCAGAACACGATGTTCTCTGGGGCCAACGTCCTGACTTTC.

Remarks on this clonotype: The junction departs from germline at one end; a sequencing error may be responsible. The chain links TRBV4-1 to TRBJ2-5; D is ambiguous. Germline lookup yields CDR1 MGHRA and CDR2 YSYEKL. This CDR3 comprises 16 residues. The CDR3 region is CPSSQVSIGGLETQYF. CDR3 nucleotides: TGCCCCAGCAGCCAAGTAAGTATCGGCGGTTTGGAGACCCAGTACTTC.

The V gene is TRBV11-2, the J gene TRBJ1-1; D perhaps matches TRBD1 (5 bases). The CDR3 consists of 12 residues. Germline CDR1 is SGHAT and CDR2 is FQNNGV. Trimming pared 10 bases from V and 11 bases from J, leaving 20 bases between. CDR3: CANNLVRGEAFF. The CDR3 coding sequence is TGTGCCAACAACTTAGTCAGAGGGGAGGCTTTCTTT.

The rearrangement joins TRBV9 to TRBJ2-5; possible D gene TRBD1, 5 bases. The CDR3 sequence is 16 residues long. Trimming stripped 0 bases from V and 3 bases from J, with 15 bases between. Germline CDR1 SGDLS, CDR2 YYNGEE. This CDR3 is CASSVGASLGEETQYF. CDR3 sequence (DNA): TGTGCCAGCAGCGTAGGTGCCAGCTTAGGGGAAGAGACCCAGTACTTC.

This clonotype turned up a few times. A single base separates this from a much larger clone, so it may be a read error. V is TRBV20-1 and J is TRBJ2-7, with TRBD2 identical over 7 bases. This CDR3 region has 16 residues. The germline CDR1 and CDR2 sequences are DFQATT and SNEGSKA (reference sequence). The CDR3 nucleotides are TGCAGTGTTAGAGACTTACTAGCGCCAAGCTCCTACGAGCAGTACTTC. Translation gives CSVRDLLAPSSYEQYF.

Comments on this clonotype: Here the CDR3 omits its conserved ending phenylalanine or tryptophan, so a read error is the likely source. The rearrangement links TRBV11-1 to TRBJ2-1; 9 bases align to TRBD2. There are 14 residues in the CDR3. CDR1 is SGHAT, CDR2 FQDESV, per germline (reference sequence). The CDR3 reads CASSLREGLNKQFL. The DNA for the CDR3 is TGTGCCAGCAGCTTGCGGGAGGGCCTCAATAAGCAGTTCCTC.